Each of the 8 T cell receptor beta chains below was sequenced from the same sample in a study of T cell repertoires in cytomegalovirus infection. Antigens of these TCRs are unknown. TCRdb recomputed calls from the reads with MiXCR, one row per CDR3 protein. The sample contains 380,000 or so distinct CDR3 sequences, about 34% of which appear only once. This material consisted of cultured PBMCs, taken from culture after CMV antigen stimulation. The receptors come from a human donor in good health (CMV status not recorded). Some clones in this sample may be carry-over from other donors' samples.

The chain combines TRBV6-2 or TRBV6-3 with TRBJ2-1, with 10 bases that match TRBD2. Germline V gene data show CDR1 as MNHEY and CDR2 as SVGEGT. J was trimmed by 3 bases and V by 2 bases; bases with no gene match: 1. CDR3 length: 15 residues. CDR3 loop: CASSYRTSGYNEQFF. The CDR3 DNA reads TGTGCCAGCAGTTACAGGACTAGCGGCTACAATGAGCAGTTCTTC.

This clonotype turned up a few times. The CDR3 here is CASSLSGDGEQFF. In DNA form, the CDR3 reads TGTGCCAGCAGTTTAAGCGGGGATGGCGAGCAGTTCTTC. The rearrangement joins TRBV28 to TRBJ2-1; TRBD2 matches at 7 bases. Germline trimming cut 2 bases from V and 10 bases from J; bases unmatched to any gene: 5. The CDR3 is 13 amino acids. Germline assignment: CDR1 MDHEN and CDR2 SYDVKM.

This clonotype was counted a few times. The chain has TRBV7-2 and TRBJ2-3; 12 bases are a match to TRBD2. Germline V lookup: CDR1 SGHTA, CDR2 FQGNSA. The ends lost 5 bases at V and 1 base at J; junction bases unmatched: 4. There are 16 residues in the CDR3. The CDR3 DNA is TGTGCCAGCAGCACCCGACTAGCGGGAGGCACAGATACGCAGTATTTT. Translation gives CASSTRLAGGTDTQYF.

The rearrangement joins TRBV18 to TRBJ1-1; TRBD1 is a possible D gene (5 bases). CDR1 and CDR2 (germline): KGHSH, LQKENI. V shed 4 bases and J shed 0 bases, with 9 bases lying between them. The CDR3 covers 14 residues. The CDR3 DNA reads TGTGCCAGCTCACGGCAGGGACTGAACACTGAAGCTTTCTTT. It encodes CASSRQGLNTEAFF.

This clonotype turned up a few times. The CDR3 reads CASSLATGRLNTEAFF. DNA of the CDR3: TGTGCCAGCAGCTTAGCCACAGGACGGTTGAACACTGAAGCTTTCTTT. The chain recombines TRBV11-1 with TRBJ1-1; D may be TRBD1 (5 bases). Looked up from germline, CDR1 is SGHAT and CDR2 is FQDESV (reference sequence). The V and J ends lost 0 bases and 0 bases respectively, with 11 bases between them. The CDR3 contains 16 residues.

The CDR3 sequence: CAISESRGSEAFF. In DNA form, the CDR3 reads TGTGCCATCAGTGAGTCGAGGGGATCTGAAGCTTTCTTT. The gene calls are TRBV10-3 and TRBJ1-1, with D perhaps matching TRBD1 (5 bases). Looked up from germline, CDR1 is ENHRY and CDR2 is SYGVKD. V shed 0 bases and J shed 6 bases, with 8 bases lying between them. The CDR3 has 13 residues.

The chain uses TRBV12-3 or TRBV12-4 and TRBJ2-7; D not certain. Deletions cut 0 bases from V and 0 bases from J, with 12 bases between. The CDR3 extends over 16 amino acids. CDR3 coding DNA: TGTGCCAGCAGTTTAGCCCGAGGCAGGAGCTCCTACGAGCAGTACTTC. It encodes CASSLARGRSSYEQYF.

The table lists this clonotype with many counts. V is TRBV7-8 and J is TRBJ1-1; no clear D. Trimming shortened V by 1 base and J by 1 base, and 10 bases separated the two germline ends. CDR3 length: 15 amino acids. Germline CDR1 SGHVS, CDR2 FQNEAQ. The CDR3 sequence is CASSLDIAANTEAFF. CDR3 DNA sequence: TGTGCCAGCAGCTTAGACATCGCGGCGAACACTGAAGCTTTCTTT.